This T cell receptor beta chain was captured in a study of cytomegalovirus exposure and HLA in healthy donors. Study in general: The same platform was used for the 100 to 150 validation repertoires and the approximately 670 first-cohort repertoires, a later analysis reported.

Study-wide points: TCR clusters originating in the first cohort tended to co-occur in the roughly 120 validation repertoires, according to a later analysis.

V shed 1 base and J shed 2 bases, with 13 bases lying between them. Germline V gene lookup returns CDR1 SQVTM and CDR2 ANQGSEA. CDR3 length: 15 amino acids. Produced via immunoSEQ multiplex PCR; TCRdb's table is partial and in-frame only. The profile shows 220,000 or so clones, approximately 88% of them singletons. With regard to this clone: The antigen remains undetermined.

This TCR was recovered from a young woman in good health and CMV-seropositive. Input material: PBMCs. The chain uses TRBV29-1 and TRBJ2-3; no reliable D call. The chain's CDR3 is CSVEGLGWITDTQYF. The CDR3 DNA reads TGCAGCGTTGAAGGATTGGGGTGGATCACAGATACGCAGTATTTT.